This T cell receptor beta chain emerged from a study of control samples from healthy donors and cancer patients. Some clones are missing from TCRdb's copy, which holds only in-frame ones; the method was immunoSEQ multiplex PCR. The repertoire includes around 180,000 clones, under 95% of them detected once, and 1.3% sits in the top ten. Germline V gene sequence: CDR1 MDHEN, CDR2 SYDVKM. The CDR3 contains 16 residues. J gave up 6 bases and V 2 bases, and 6 bases lay outside the gene matches. The receptor's source is a young woman in good health. Sequenced sample: blood. The rearrangement links TRBV28 to TRBJ1-5; TRBD1 aligns across 11 bases. CDR3 DNA sequence: TGTGCCAGCAGTTTAGGGGACAGGGGGGTAACTCAGCCCCAGCATTTT. It encodes CASSLGDRGVTQPQHF.